The 31 T cell receptor beta chains reported below all come from one sample, sequenced in a study of blood T cell repertoires in COVID-19. Some clones are missing from TCRdb's copy, which holds only in-frame ones; the method was immunoSEQ multiplex PCR. The repertoire holds 90,000 to 100,000 clones, with 82% as singletons. Sequencing input: peripheral blood. The receptor set was obtained from a man between 65 and 85 years old with active or convalescent COVID-19.

The V and J genes are TRBV7-2 and TRBJ2-5; D is perhaps TRBD2 (6 bases). The germline CDR1 and CDR2 sequences are SGHTA and FQGNSA. V was shortened by 1 base and J by 0 bases, with 12 bases between the two germline ends. The CDR3 is 16 residues long. Written as DNA, the CDR3 is TGTGCCAGCAGCTTAGGCATCCGGGAGTACCAAGAGACCCAGTACTTC. As protein: CASSLGIREYQETQYF. Filled out from reference TRBV7-2 and TRBJ2-5, the complete variable domain reads GAGVSQSPSNKVTEKGKDVELRCDPISGHTALYWYRQSLGQGLEFLIYFQGNSAPDKSGLPSDRFSAERTGGSVSTLTIQRTQQEDSAVYLCASSLGIREYQETQYFGPGTRLLVL.

This clone has only a few counts. The chain has TRBV5-1 and TRBJ1-5; the D is unclear. The CDR3 spans 14 residues. Germline V gives CDR1 SGHRS, CDR2 YFSETQ. V lost 4 bases and J lost 7, with 15 bases in between. The DNA of the CDR3 is TGCGCCAGCAGCCGTTTCCAGGCTTCCCAGCCCCAGCATTTT. Translated: CASSRFQASQPQHF.

DNA of the CDR3: TGTGCCAGCCGACAGGGCGATCAGCCCCAGCATTTT. It yields the protein CASRQGDQPQHF. The chain has TRBV6-6 and TRBJ1-5; 7 nucleotides line up with TRBD1. J was trimmed by 5 bases and V by 8 bases; bases with no gene match: 3. Germline V gene lookup returns CDR1 MNHNY and CDR2 SVGAGI (reference sequence). This CDR3 has 12 amino acids.

This clone was seen more than once but under ten times. The V gene is TRBV5-4, the J gene TRBJ2-3; maybe TRBD2 (5 bases). The CDR3 is 14 amino acids. The V gene lost 0 bases and the J gene lost 2 bases, with 7 bases spanning the gap. Germline CDR1 reads SGHNT; CDR2 reads YYREEE (reference sequence). In nucleotides, the CDR3 is TGTGCCAGCAGCTTGGGTAGCGCCACAGATACGCAGTATTTT. This sequence encodes CASSLGSATDTQYF.

The chain recombines TRBV6-5 with TRBJ1-3; 10 nucleotides match TRBD1. CDR1 is MNHEY, CDR2 SVGAGI, per germline. The CDR3 extends over 15 amino acids. The V segment lost 8 bases and the J segment 2 bases; nucleotides outside the gene matches: 6. The CDR3 DNA follows: TGTGCCAGCGGGTACGACAGGGGGCCTGGAAACACCATATATTTT. Protein product: CASGYDRGPGNTIYF.

This clone is a singleton in its sample. The chain links TRBV5-8 to TRBJ2-2; TRBD2 agrees at 8 bases. The CDR3 extends over 13 amino acids. V lost 5 bases and J lost 10; bases outside the gene matches: 7. Germline-derived CDR1 and CDR2 are SGHTS and YDEGEE. The CDR3: CASRWTSREELFF. DNA of the CDR3: TGTGCCAGCAGATGGACTAGCCGAGAGGAGCTGTTTTTT.

V gene TRBV3-1 (or the pseudogene TRBV3-2) combines with J gene TRBJ2-1, with 8 nucleotides matching TRBD2. CDR1 is LGHDT, CDR2 YNNKEL, per germline (reference sequence). V lost 4 bases and J lost 7; bases outside the gene matches: 12. This CDR3 is 16 amino acids long. CDR3 DNA: TGTGCCAGCAGCCGCAGAGGAGCGGGGGAAGGTAATGAGCAGTTCTTC. Translated, it gives CASSRRGAGEGNEQFF.

V is TRBV6-5 and J is TRBJ1-6, with D possibly being TRBD1 (5 bases). Per germline, CDR1 MNHEY and CDR2 SVGAGI. The CDR3 loop spans 14 amino acids. V was cut by 7 bases and J by 5 bases, with 12 bases left in between. CDR3 nucleotides: TGTGCCAGCAACGGGGGGTCCAATAATTCACCCCTCCACTTT. Protein: CASNGGSNNSPLHF.

The J gene is TRBJ2-2, the V gene TRBV18; perhaps TRBD1 as D (5 bases). CDR3 size: 14 residues. V gave up 5 bases and J gave up 3 bases, with 10 bases separating them. Germline CDR1 and CDR2: KGHSH and LQKENI. CDR3 protein: CASSTQGYTGELFF. The CDR3 nucleotides read TGTGCCAGCTCAACCCAGGGATACACCGGGGAGCTGTTTTTT.

The V call is TRBV18, the J call TRBJ2-7; 7 nucleotides agree with TRBD1. The CDR3 is 13 residues long. V was clipped by 1 base and J by 4 bases; unmatched bases: 1. Germline V CDR1 and CDR2: KGHSH, LQKENI. The CDR3, as DNA: TGTGCCAGCTCACCACAACAGGGGTACGAGCAGTACTTC. Its protein product is CASSPQQGYEQYF.

The chain couples TRBV7-8 to TRBJ2-7, with D uncertain. The V gene's germline CDR1 is SGHVS and CDR2 FQNEAQ. The CDR3 sequence is 12 residues long. V shed 4 bases and J shed 7 bases, with 11 bases lying between them. The CDR3 DNA follows: TGTGCCAGCAGCTGGCCCTTTCAGGAGCAGTACTTC. Protein product: CASSWPFQEQYF.

J is TRBJ2-5 and V is TRBV4-1; no clear D. The CDR3 spans 14 residues. Germline values: CDR1 MGHRA, CDR2 YSYEKL. V gave up 1 base and J gave up 3 bases, with 9 bases separating them. CDR3 DNA sequence: TGCGCCAGCAGCCAAGGCCCGCTAAAAGAGACCCAGTACTTC. It encodes CASSQGPLKETQYF.

The chain combines TRBV6-5 with TRBJ2-7, with 8 nucleotides matching TRBD2. Germline V CDR1 and CDR2: MNHEY, SVGAGI. The CDR3 covers 15 residues. Losses at the gene ends were 2 bases for V and 4 bases for J; bases not matched to a gene: 7. The CDR3 DNA is TGTGCCAGCAGTTACGGCCGGGGGGGCTCATACGAGCAGTACTTC. Encoded protein: CASSYGRGGSYEQYF.

The chain is built from TRBV4-1 and TRBJ2-7; D uncertain. CDR3 length: 14 amino acids. Between the trimmed V and J ends, which lost 1 base and 7 bases, there was a span of 14 bases. The V gene's germline CDR1 is MGHRA and CDR2 YSYEKL. The CDR3 region has the DNA TGCGCCAGCAGCCAAGTCGGCGGTAGCCGGGAGCAGTACTTC. Translated: CASSQVGGSREQYF.

The CDR3, as DNA: TGTGCCAGTAGTAAGAGGGACAGTCTACAAGAGACCCAGTACTTC. Amino acid sequence: CASSKRDSLQETQYF. The chain links TRBV19 to TRBJ2-5; 7 nucleotides line up with TRBD1. The V and J ends lost 4 bases and 2 bases, in that order; junction bases with no gene match: 7. The length of the CDR3 is 15 residues. CDR1 LNHDA and CDR2 SQIVND come from the germline V gene (reference sequence).

As DNA, the CDR3 is TGTGCCAGCAGCCGCCGGACTAGCGGGGGGGTCAATGAGCAGTTCTTC. Protein sequence: CASSRRTSGGVNEQFF. The V call is TRBV27, the J call TRBJ2-1; TRBD2 matches at 15 bases. Germline V gene data show CDR1 as MNHEY and CDR2 as SMNVEV (reference sequence). V trimming: 6 bases; J trimming: 6 bases; junction bases outside the gene matches: 6. The length of the CDR3 is 16 residues.

The gene calls are TRBV5-1 and TRBJ2-3; D possibly corresponds to TRBD2 (5 bases). This CDR3 has 13 residues. V shed 4 bases and J shed 2 bases, with 8 bases lying between them. Germline V gives CDR1 SGHRS, CDR2 YFSETQ. The CDR3 protein is CASSLRDTDTQYF. CDR3 bases: TGCGCCAGCAGCCTGAGGGACACAGATACGCAGTATTTT.

This clone was seen at least ten times. This chain joins TRBV4-1 and TRBJ1-2; possible D gene TRBD1, 6 bases. Trimming cost V 0 bases and J 7 bases, with 12 bases left between them. The CDR3 runs 14 residues. CDR1 and CDR2 from the germline V gene are MGHRA and YSYEKL. The CDR3 loop is CASSQDRGGSGYTF. For the CDR3, the DNA is TGCGCCAGCAGCCAAGATCGGGGGGGCTCTGGCTACACCTTC.

This chain uses TRBV6-5 with TRBJ1-6; 7 bases are a match to TRBD1. Germline V gene lookup returns CDR1 MNHEY and CDR2 SVGAGI. Trimming cost V 5 bases and J 7 bases; bases outside gene matches: 5. There are 14 residues in the CDR3. The CDR3 DNA follows: TGTGCCAGCAGTACTACAGGGGAAAATTCACCCCTCCACTTT. This encodes CASSTTGENSPLHF.

This clone was recorded only once. One end of the junction is discordant with germline, which a read error may explain. V gene TRBV10-1 combines with J gene TRBJ2-3; 9 bases map to TRBD1. This CDR3 is built from 13 residues. Germline CDR1 WNHNN, CDR2 SYGVQD (reference sequence). CDR3 region: CASSRASGTGTNF. DNA of the CDR3: TGCGCCAGTTCCCGGGCTTCTGGGACAGGGACGAATTTT.

The CDR3: CASSFGGSSGNTIYF. The CDR3 region has the DNA TGTGCCAGCAGTTTCGGGGGGAGCTCTGGAAACACCATATATTTT. This rearrangement joins TRBV7-9 to TRBJ1-3, with a weak D call TRBD1 (5 bases). Per germline, CDR1 SEHNR and CDR2 FQNEAQ (reference sequence). V dropped 6 bases and J dropped 0 bases, with 12 bases sitting between them. The CDR3 is 15 residues long.

The chain has TRBV3-1 (or the pseudogene TRBV3-2) and TRBJ2-1; 9 bases agree with TRBD2. The V segment lost 1 base and the J segment 4 bases; nucleotides outside the gene matches: 2. From germline, CDR1 is LGHDT and CDR2 YNNKEL (reference sequence). The CDR3 length is 15 residues. The CDR3 reads CASSQGGGEYNEQFF. The CDR3 bases are TGTGCCAGCAGCCAAGGCGGGGGGGAATACAATGAGCAGTTCTTC.

The genes are TRBV6-6 and TRBJ1-1; no clear D gene. V was clipped by 4 bases and J by 1 base, with 10 bases between them. CDR3 length: 14 amino acids. The germline CDR1 and CDR2 sequences are MNHNY and SVGAGI (reference sequence). The CDR3 region is CASSFAEGNTEAFF. For the CDR3, the DNA is TGTGCCAGCAGTTTTGCGGAAGGGAACACTGAAGCTTTCTTT.

V usage is TRBV7-6 and J usage is TRBJ2-2; possible D gene TRBD2, 5 bases. Trimming removed 1 base at V and 2 bases at J, with 8 bases between. From germline, CDR1 is SGHVS and CDR2 FNYEAQ. This CDR3 is built from 15 residues. The CDR3 protein is CASSLGASNTGELFF. CDR3 in DNA: TGTGCCAGCAGCTTAGGGGCTAGCAACACCGGGGAGCTGTTTTTT.

The chain recombines TRBV7-8 with TRBJ1-6; 7 bases are shared with TRBD1. CDR1 and CDR2 from the germline V gene are SGHVS and FQNEAQ. CDR3 length: 17 residues. The ends lost 6 bases at V and 10 bases at J; junction bases unmatched: 18. In DNA, the CDR3 is TGTGCCAGCAGTTCTACAACAGGGGTTTGGACGTACTCACCCCTCCACTTT. Translating it yields CASSSTTGVWTYSPLHF.

The chain combines TRBV19 with TRBJ1-4, with a possible D match to TRBD1 (6 bases). Trimming stripped 6 bases from V and 5 bases from J, with 16 bases between. CDR3 length: 15 residues. Germline CDR1 reads LNHDA; CDR2 reads SQIVND (reference sequence). CDR3 protein: CASSSPGHINEKLFF. Here the CDR3 DNA reads TGTGCCAGTAGCAGTCCGGGACATATAAATGAAAAACTGTTTTTT.

The J gene is TRBJ2-7, the V gene TRBV4-1, with 8 bases identical to TRBD1. This CDR3 has 18 amino acids. J lost 2 bases, V lost 1 base, and 13 bases had no gene match. Germline V gene lookup returns CDR1 MGHRA and CDR2 YSYEKL. CDR3 loop: CASSQVPSVGQETYEQYF. The CDR3 region has the DNA TGCGCCAGCAGCCAAGTCCCGAGCGTGGGACAGGAGACCTACGAGCAGTACTTC.

This chain joins TRBV11-2 and TRBJ1-1, with D hard to call. Germline-derived CDR1 and CDR2 are SGHAT and FQNNGV. This CDR3 is 12 amino acids long. The V gene lost 3 bases and the J gene lost 6 bases, with 8 bases spanning the gap. CDR3: CASSLRYPEAFF. CDR3 in DNA: TGTGCCAGCAGCTTGAGGTACCCTGAAGCTTTCTTT. Full variable domain (remainder filled in from reference TRBV11-2 and TRBJ1-1): EAGVAQSPRYKIIEKRQSVAFWCNPISGHATLYWYQQILGQGPKLLIQFQNNGVVDDSQLPKDRFSAERLKGVDSTLKIQPAKLEDSAVYLCASSLRYPEAFFGQGTRLTVV.

The chain couples TRBV5-6 to TRBJ2-3, with 10 bases aligning to TRBD1. Germline CDR1 reads SGHDT; CDR2 reads YYEEEE. The CDR3 extends over 15 amino acids. V lost 4 bases and J lost 3; bases outside the gene matches: 5. DNA for the CDR3: TGTGCCAGCAGCCGAATGGGACAGGGGACAGATACGCAGTATTTT. Amino acid sequence: CASSRMGQGTDTQYF.

In this sample, this clone turned up once. V usage is TRBV5-8 and J usage is TRBJ1-2, with 7 positions matching TRBD1. The V segment lost 4 bases and the J segment 4 bases; nucleotides outside the gene matches: 13. This CDR3 is built from 16 residues. Germline V gives CDR1 SGHTS, CDR2 YDEGEE. In nucleotides, the CDR3 is TGTGCCAGCAGCCTTAATTCCGGGACAGAAATCTATGGCTACACCTTC. Protein product: CASSLNSGTEIYGYTF.

The V call is TRBV7-8, the J call TRBJ2-5, with D unclear. The CDR3 length is 11 residues. Germline V lookup: CDR1 SGHVS, CDR2 FQNEAQ. V lost 5 bases and J lost 5, with 6 bases in between. The CDR3 region is CASSPKETQYF. The CDR3 DNA follows: TGTGCCAGCAGCCCTAAGGAGACCCAGTACTTC.